This entry concerns a single TCR beta chain. These data are taken from a study of blood T cell repertoires in COVID-19. About the research overall: Some COVID-19 samples were acute and others convalescent; all came from the United States, Italy and Spain.

Between the trimmed V and J ends, which lost 1 base and 7 bases, there was a span of 5 bases. The V gene's germline CDR1 is SGHTA and CDR2 FQGNSA. This CDR3 region has 13 residues. Per the study methods: Counts of nucleated cells, estimated from reference gene primer amplification, were obtained. Only in-frame clones appear in the TCRdb table, and some are missing; sequencing was by immunoSEQ multiplex PCR. V, J and clone size are those of that table, while D and trimming were read from the DNA. The sample lists around 160,000 clones; roughly 90% were seen once. Sequenced input: peripheral blood. This chain joins TRBV7-2 and TRBJ1-6; D is unresolved. The clonotype was recovered from a human donor in a cohort sampled during active COVID-19. The CDR3 DNA reads as TGTGCCAGCAGCTTAGTCTTGAATTCACCCCTCCACTTT. Translation gives CASSLVLNSPLHF.